This TCR beta chain was obtained from a study of shared clonotypes between healthy human individuals. The CDR3 totals 16 residues. The V gene's germline CDR1 is SEHNR and CDR2 FQNEAQ (reference sequence). Trimming removed 5 bases at V and 0 bases at J, with 14 bases between. Measured with immunoSEQ multiplex PCR; TCRdb has only the in-frame clones, and not every one. The sample has 2 million to 3 million clones, more than 85% seen once. Free of recent acute infections or vaccinations, the donors were healthy HIV-negative adults. This chain links TRBV7-9 with TRBJ1-5; D not certain. The sequence came from a young man in good health. Some clones in this sample may be carry-over from other donors' samples. Sequencing used naive CD4+ T cells from PBMCs. Subset described: CD45RA+ positively selected. CDR3 amino acids: CASSLGTQYSNQPQHF. The CDR3 region has the DNA TGTGCCAGCAGCCTGGGCACCCAGTATAGCAATCAGCCCCAGCATTTT.